This TCR beta chain was sequenced for a study of tumor and adjacent non-tumor tissue in lung cancer. Looking at the study overall: There were around 11 adenocarcinoma, a couple of squamous cell carcinoma and 1 small cell lung cancer cases. Regarding the study as a whole: Compared with tumor, normal lung showed significantly lower TCR diversity. Higher tumor TCR diversity was associated with shorter survival. Tumor repertoires had a smaller top 100 clone share than normal lung.

The library came from three nested PCR rounds adapted from ARM-PCR protocols. Via MiXCR, TCRdb re-called the multiplex PCR reads, giving one row per CDR3 protein. The sample has about 98,000 distinct CDR3 sequences, 80% seen once. Notes on this clonotype: The antigen is unknown. No conserved phenylalanine or tryptophan ends this CDR3, so it is likely a read error.

This CDR3 has 17 amino acids. Germline V lookup: CDR1 LGHNA, CDR2 YNFKEQ. The template was RNA from unsorted bulk tissue. This non-tumor lung sample came from over 3 cm beyond the tumor edge. This TCR derives from a man in his fifties or sixties with small cell lung cancer. Sequencing was performed on distant non-tumor lung tissue. The chain is built from TRBV4-2 and TRBJ2-3, with D perhaps given as TRBD1 or TRBD2 (7 bases each). CDR3 region: CARSPDPSGEGTDMQYY. The CDR3 bases are TGTGCCAGGAGCCCGGACCCAAGCGGGGAGGGGACAGATATGCAGTATTAT.